The 30 T cell receptor beta chains given below trace back to one sample, sequenced in a study of blood T cell repertoires in COVID-19. Sequenced by immunoSEQ multiplex PCR; TCRdb stores in-frame clones only, minus some. This sample has under 250,000 clones, with about nine tenths found just once. The sample consisted of peripheral blood. Receptors were obtained from a middle-aged man with COVID-19, enrolled during active disease.

The V call is TRBV6-6, the J call TRBJ2-5; no clear D gene. V shed 6 bases and J shed 1 base, with 6 bases lying between them. Germline CDR1 is MNHNY and CDR2 is SVGAGI (reference sequence). CDR3 length: 12 residues. Here the CDR3 DNA reads TGTGCCAGCAGGGTTAGCCAAGAGACCCAGTACTTC. Its translation is CASRVSQETQYF.

The rearrangement joins TRBV11-3 to TRBJ2-7; 7 nucleotides match TRBD2. The germline gives CDR1 SGHNT, CDR2 YENEEA. This CDR3 is 13 amino acids long. The ends lost 3 bases at V and 3 bases at J; junction bases unmatched: 2. CDR3 protein: CASSFGEGYEQYF. The DNA for the CDR3 is TGTGCCAGCAGCTTCGGGGAGGGCTACGAGCAGTACTTC.

A note on this clone: Other DNA sequences from this sample encode an identical CDR3 as well. The chain has TRBV6-5 and TRBJ1-2, with a weak D call TRBD1 (6 bases). V lost 6 bases and J 2 bases, leaving 7 bases between the germline ends. The CDR3 is 12 residues long. CDR1 is MNHEY and CDR2 is SVGAGI in the germline V gene. The DNA of the CDR3 is TGTGCCAGCAGGCAGGGGAACTATGGCTACACCTTC. Amino acid sequence: CASRQGNYGYTF.

The chain links TRBV3-1 (or the pseudogene TRBV3-2) to TRBJ1-2; D unclear. V was clipped by 4 bases and J by 2 bases, with 14 bases between them. This CDR3 spans 15 amino acids. Per germline, CDR1 LGHDT and CDR2 YNNKEL (reference sequence). This chain's CDR3 is CASSPAHSFNYGYTF. DNA of the CDR3: TGTGCCAGCAGCCCTGCACATTCGTTCAACTATGGCTACACCTTC.

Note on this clone: The junction does not match germline at one end; this may be a read error. V usage is TRBV14 and J usage is TRBJ2-7, with D perhaps TRBD2 (5 bases). The germline V gene has CDR1 SGHDN and CDR2 FVKESK. The CDR3 sequence is 13 residues long. Written as DNA, the CDR3 is TGTGCCAGCAGACAAGATATCCGGGATGAGCAGTACTTC. It codes for CASRQDIRDEQYF.

This clone was counted between two and nine times. V is TRBV6-2 or TRBV6-3 and J is TRBJ1-5; D gene uncertain. The CDR3 sequence is 18 residues long. Germline CDR1 MNHEY, CDR2 SVGEGT. Trimming stripped 5 bases from V and 2 bases from J, with 22 bases between. DNA of the CDR3: TGTGCCAGCAGTCACCCCGTGGGTTTAGCTCTAGGCAATCAGCCCCAGCATTTT. Amino acids: CASSHPVGLALGNQPQHF.

The CDR3: CASSLLRKGFGDTQYF. For the CDR3, the DNA is TGTGCCAGCAGCTTGTTAAGAAAGGGGTTCGGGGATACGCAGTATTTT. This chain links TRBV5-5 with TRBJ2-3; tentatively, D is TRBD1 (5 bases). This CDR3 has 16 amino acids. The germline V gene has CDR1 SGHKS and CDR2 YYEKEE (reference sequence). Between the trimmed V and J ends, which lost 1 base and 6 bases, there was a span of 18 bases.

The V call is TRBV5-1, the J call TRBJ1-1; D is unresolved. Germline lookup yields CDR1 SGHRS and CDR2 YFSETQ. Trimming pared 4 bases from V and 2 bases from J, leaving 15 bases between. This CDR3 has 15 amino acids. In DNA form, the CDR3 reads TGCGCCAGCAGCCAGAATGGGCACCCAAACACTGAAGCTTTCTTT. Protein: CASSQNGHPNTEAFF.

The CDR3 DNA reads TGCGCCAGCAGTGAGGAAGACAGGGGTGTTTATAGCAATCAGCCCCAGCATTTT. This gives the protein CASSEEDRGVYSNQPQHF. The gene calls are TRBV10-2 and TRBJ1-5, with 8 nucleotides matching TRBD1. The CDR3 extends over 18 amino acids. V gave up 2 bases and J gave up 0 bases; unmatched junction bases: 9. The V gene's germline CDR1 is WSHSY and CDR2 SAAADI.

The rearrangement links TRBV18 to TRBJ2-4; 10 bases align to TRBD2. The V gene end was trimmed by 3 bases and the J gene end by 1 base; junction bases not matched to a gene: 21. The CDR3 loop spans 22 amino acids. From germline, CDR1 is KGHSH and CDR2 LQKENI. The CDR3 reads CASSPRLAGSPELGEAKNIQYF. Here the CDR3 DNA reads TGTGCCAGCTCACCTCGACTAGCGGGCTCACCTGAATTGGGGGAGGCCAAAAACATTCAGTACTTC.

The gene calls are TRBV7-8 and TRBJ2-6, with D perhaps TRBD1 (5 bases). Trimming removed 1 base at V and 0 bases at J, with 7 bases between. The germline V gene encodes CDR1 SGHVS and CDR2 FQNEAQ. This CDR3 contains 16 residues. The CDR3 DNA follows: TGTGCCAGCAGCTTAGGGGGCAGCTCTGGGGCCAACGTCCTGACTTTC. As protein: CASSLGGSSGANVLTF.

The rearrangement links TRBV6-5 to TRBJ2-3, with TRBD2 identical over 10 bases. V lost 0 bases to trimming and J lost 4 bases; unmatched junction nucleotides: 4. Germline V gene data show CDR1 as MNHEY and CDR2 as SVGAGI. This CDR3 contains 16 residues. CDR3 residues: CASSYSAAGGPDTQYF. CDR3 in DNA: TGTGCCAGCAGTTACTCGGCAGCGGGAGGGCCAGATACGCAGTATTTT.

This rearrangement joins TRBV5-5 to TRBJ1-4; a possible D gene is TRBD1 (6 bases). Germline V gene sequence: CDR1 SGHKS, CDR2 YYEKEE (reference sequence). The CDR3 contains 18 residues. Trimming took off 4 bases at V and 0 bases at J, with 19 bases between the two ends. In DNA, the CDR3 is TGTGCCAGCAGCCCCGAGGGGGTCTCCGGGGCAACTAATGAAAAACTGTTTTTT. This encodes CASSPEGVSGATNEKLFF.

The chain couples TRBV5-4 to TRBJ2-2; weak D call: TRBD2 (5 bases). The germline gives CDR1 SGHNT, CDR2 YYREEE (reference sequence). V was cut by 0 bases and J by 0 bases, with 9 bases left in between. The CDR3 spans 16 residues. CDR3 DNA: TGTGCCAGCAGCTTGGCTCTGGGAGCGAACACCGGGGAGCTGTTTTTT. Its translation: CASSLALGANTGELFF.

This chain connects TRBV28 to TRBJ1-1, with TRBD1 matching 7 bases. V lost 3 bases, J lost 4 bases, and 5 bases stayed unmatched. Germline V CDR1 and CDR2: MDHEN, SYDVKM. This CDR3 is 14 amino acids long. The CDR3 reads CASSFGTALTEAFF. As DNA, the CDR3 is TGTGCCAGCAGTTTTGGGACAGCACTCACTGAAGCTTTCTTT.

The genes are TRBV5-1 and TRBJ1-3; D is unresolved. The CDR3 extends over 12 amino acids. Germline V lookup: CDR1 SGHRS, CDR2 YFSETQ. The V end was cut by 4 bases, the J end by 3 bases, with 5 bases between. CDR3 sequence: CASSPGGNTIYF. CDR3 DNA: TGCGCCAGCAGCCCGGGTGGAAACACCATATATTTT. Drawing the rest from reference TRBV5-1 and TRBJ1-3, the complete variable domain is KAGVTQTPRYLIKTRGQQVTLSCSPISGHRSVSWYQQTPGQGLQFLFEYFSETQRNKGNFPGRFSGRQFSNSRSEMNVSTLELGDSALYLCASSPGGNTIYFGEGSWLTVV.

The chain employs TRBV6-5 and TRBJ2-5; 9 nucleotides agree with TRBD1. J lost 3 bases, V lost 3 bases, and 8 bases had no gene match. The CDR3 loop spans 16 amino acids. The germline gives CDR1 MNHEY, CDR2 SVGAGI. In nucleotides, the CDR3 is TGTGCCAGCAGTTATGGGCAAGGGACAGGGAAAGAGACCCAGTACTTC. It codes for CASSYGQGTGKETQYF.

This rearrangement joins TRBV6-5 to TRBJ2-7; the D gene is possibly TRBD1 (6 bases). Trimming left V 0 bases short and J 3 bases short, with 9 bases between. Germline V gene sequence: CDR1 MNHEY, CDR2 SVGAGI. The CDR3 extends over 14 amino acids. The CDR3 is CASSYSWDNYEQYF. The DNA for the CDR3 is TGTGCCAGCAGTTACTCTTGGGACAACTACGAGCAGTACTTC.

V usage is TRBV6-2 or TRBV6-3 and J usage is TRBJ1-2, with D perhaps TRBD1 (6 bases). Germline values: CDR1 MNHEY, CDR2 SVGEGT. The CDR3 has 16 amino acids. Trimming pared 2 bases from V and 1 base from J, leaving 14 bases between. The CDR3 sequence is CASSYPSGGHNYGYTF. CDR3 nucleotide sequence: TGTGCCAGCAGTTACCCGAGCGGGGGACATAACTATGGCTACACCTTC.

The chain joins TRBV28 to TRBJ1-3, with a tentative D call TRBD1 (6 bases). The CDR3 is 15 amino acids. Deletions cut 3 bases from V and 5 bases from J, with 14 bases between. Germline V gene sequence: CDR1 MDHEN, CDR2 SYDVKM. CDR3 in amino acids: CASSFTGSRRNTIYF. The CDR3 DNA sequence: TGTGCCAGCAGTTTCACAGGGAGTCGGAGAAACACCATATATTTT.

V is TRBV12-3 or TRBV12-4 and J is TRBJ1-1; 7 bases align to TRBD1. V lost 6 bases, J lost 10 bases, and 11 bases stayed unmatched. The CDR3 sequence is 13 residues long. The CDR3 bases are TGTGCCAGCAGCCCAACGGTAAGGGGGCGAGCTTTCTTT. Its translation: CASSPTVRGRAFF.

The rearrangement links TRBV2 to TRBJ1-5, with 10 bases lining up with TRBD1. Looked up from germline, CDR1 is SNHLY and CDR2 is FYNNEI. Trimming took 6 bases from V and 3 from J; bases not matched to a gene: 2. The CDR3 length is 14 residues. In DNA form, the CDR3 reads TGTGCCAGCAGCGGGACAGGGGACAATCAGCCCCAGCATTTT. As protein: CASSGTGDNQPQHF.

This sequence joins TRBV6-5 and TRBJ2-7; D may be TRBD2 (5 bases). There are 14 residues in the CDR3. V lost 6 bases and J 2 bases, leaving 14 bases between the germline ends. The germline CDR1 and CDR2 sequences are MNHEY and SVGAGI. The CDR3 sequence: CASSLVEGAYEQYF. The CDR3 DNA reads TGTGCCAGCAGCCTAGTAGAGGGAGCCTACGAGCAGTACTTC.

The chain has TRBV10-3 and TRBJ2-1; TRBD2 might be the D (6 bases). Trimming cost V 7 bases and J 0 bases, with 13 bases left between them. Germline-derived CDR1 and CDR2 are ENHRY and SYGVKD. The CDR3 has 15 residues. The CDR3 nucleotides are TGTGCCATCACGGGGGACCCGAGCTCCTACAATGAGCAGTTCTTC. Amino acids: CAITGDPSSYNEQFF.

This chain connects TRBV21-1 to TRBJ1-5; the tabulated D call, TRBD1, remains unverified against the DNA. TRBV21-1 is marked as a pseudogene. This CDR3 region has 19 residues. DNA of the CDR3: TGTGCCAGCAGCACTTTATACGGGACAGGTTCTCCCTTCAATCAGCCCCAGCATTTT. Translating gives CASSTLYGTGSPFNQPQHF.

The J gene is TRBJ2-5, the V gene TRBV9; the D gene is possibly TRBD2 (5 bases). The CDR3 consists of 13 residues. The germline V gene has CDR1 SGDLS and CDR2 YYNGEE. V lost 3 bases and J lost 5, with 11 bases in between. The CDR3 is CASSAGGSETQYF. The CDR3 DNA sequence: TGTGCCAGCAGCGCAGGCGGGTCCGAGACCCAGTACTTC.

The chain uses TRBV9 and TRBJ2-3; maybe TRBD1 (6 bases). This CDR3 spans 13 amino acids. Germline-derived CDR1 and CDR2 are SGDLS and YYNGEE. Trimming removed 4 bases at V and 4 bases at J, with 10 bases between. The CDR3: CASSPGVADTQYF. Here the CDR3 DNA reads TGTGCCAGCAGCCCAGGGGTAGCAGATACGCAGTATTTT.

The chain uses TRBV6-2 or TRBV6-3 and TRBJ2-7; tentative D call: TRBD1 (6 bases). Germline V lookup: CDR1 MNHEY, CDR2 SVGEGT. V lost 2 bases and J lost 3, with 20 bases in between. The CDR3 covers 17 residues. The CDR3: CASSYATQGEDIYEQYF. Written as DNA, the CDR3 is TGTGCCAGCAGTTACGCGACACAGGGCGAAGATATCTACGAGCAGTACTTC.

The chain uses TRBV5-1 and TRBJ2-1; unclear D gene. V lost 0 bases and J lost 10, with 5 bases in between. CDR3 length equals 11 residues. Germline-derived CDR1 and CDR2 are SGHRS and YFSETQ. CDR3 region: CASSLAREQFF. DNA of the CDR3: TGCGCCAGCAGCTTGGCACGGGAGCAGTTCTTC.

The CDR3, as DNA: TGTGCCAGCAGCTTACGTTTAGGCAATCAGCCCCAGCATTTT. Its protein product is CASSLRLGNQPQHF. The chain is built from TRBV7-2 and TRBJ1-5; no clear D gene. The CDR3 has 14 amino acids. Looked up from germline, CDR1 is SGHTA and CDR2 is FQGNSA. V was shortened by 2 bases and J by 2 bases, with 7 bases between the two germline ends.